This entry lists 5 T cell receptor beta chains sequenced from one sample in a study of T cell repertoires in cytomegalovirus infection. TCRdb reprocessed the reads via MiXCR and lists one record per CDR3 protein. The table has 380,000 or so distinct CDR3 sequences, about 34% seen once; the top ten hold roughly 14%. For these TCRs, the target antigens are not known. The material was cultured PBMCs, obtained from culture after CMV antigen stimulation. The receptors were sampled from a human donor in good health (CMV status not recorded). Some clones in this sample may be carry-over from other donors' samples.

The rearrangement joins TRBV12-3 or TRBV12-4 to TRBJ2-3, with D unclear. CDR3 length equals 15 residues. V lost 3 bases and J 0 bases, leaving 10 bases between the germline ends. CDR3 region: CASSFGQLSTDTQYF. The CDR3 bases are TGTGCCAGCAGTTTTGGGCAGCTAAGCACAGATACGCAGTATTTT.

The gene calls are TRBV29-1 and TRBJ2-1; 14 bases map to TRBD2. The junction had 8 bases not matched to a gene; V was cut back by 0 bases and J by 4 bases. This CDR3 has 18 amino acids. The germline gives CDR1 SQVTM, CDR2 ANQGSEA. CDR3 region: CSVEDDGTSGSFYNEQFF. The CDR3 DNA is TGCAGCGTTGAAGACGACGGGACTAGCGGGAGTTTTTACAATGAGCAGTTCTTC.

The V gene is TRBV4-1, the J gene TRBJ2-2; D may be TRBD2 (5 bases). There are 15 residues in the CDR3. Germline assignment: CDR1 MGHRA and CDR2 YSYEKL. Trimming removed 0 bases at V and 2 bases at J, with 7 bases between. The CDR3 is CASSQERTNTGELFF. The CDR3 nucleotides read TGCGCCAGCAGCCAAGAACGGACTAACACCGGGGAGCTGTTTTTT.

This clonotype was seen a few times. V usage is TRBV19 and J usage is TRBJ1-5, with TRBD1 as a possible D gene (6 bases). Trimming removed 3 bases from V and 5 bases from J, with 14 bases in between. The CDR3 totals 15 residues. Germline CDR1 reads LNHDA; CDR2 reads SQIVND (reference sequence). In nucleotides, the CDR3 is TGTGCCAGTAGTATCCAAACAGGGATTGATCAGCCCCAGCATTTT. It encodes CASSIQTGIDQPQHF.

Only a few counts were recorded for this clonotype. The V call is TRBV7-2, the J call TRBJ1-1; no firm D call. The CDR3 has 14 amino acids. V gave up 1 base and J gave up 1 base, with 7 bases separating them. Germline V gives CDR1 SGHTA, CDR2 FQGNSA. CDR3 in amino acids: CASSLVYRNTEAFF. CDR3 in DNA: TGTGCCAGCAGCTTAGTGTACCGGAACACTGAAGCTTTCTTT.